This entry describes one T cell receptor beta chain. Its antigen is still unknown. The sample comes from a study of cytomegalovirus exposure and HLA in healthy donors. Study-level points and caveats: Later, an analysis showed that TCR beta chains associated with HLA were more clonally expanded than others that were equally common.

Primers for the PCR totalled 60 Vbeta and 13 Jbeta. Repertoires were generated with immunoSEQ multiplex PCR, while TCRdb's copy carries only in-frame clones and drops some. The profile shows some 110,000 clones, around 82% of them singletons. The source of this sequence is a man in his forties or fifties in good health and CMV-seronegative. The sequenced material came from PBMCs.

The DNA for the CDR3 is TGTGCCAGCAGTGACGCCCGGGACAGACCCGATGGCTACACCTTC. Amino acids: CASSDARDRPDGYTF. This chain joins TRBV6-1 and TRBJ1-2; 7 bases map to TRBD1. Trimming removed 3 bases from V and 6 bases from J; junction bases left unmatched: 10. This CDR3 contains 15 residues. CDR1 and CDR2 (germline): MNHNS, SASEGT.